The 20 T cell receptor beta chains below come from one sample, sequenced in a study of shared clonotypes between healthy human individuals. The repertoire was sequenced with immunoSEQ multiplex PCR; TCRdb's copy has only in-frame clones and lacks some. Of hundreds of thousands of clones in the sample, around 96% were seen once. The sequenced sample was memory CD8+ T cells sorted from blood. Specified subset: CD45RO+ cells pooled with CCR7-negative TemRA cells. Receptors originate from a man aged 25 to 40 in good health.

The chain couples TRBV10-3 to TRBJ2-2, with D uncertain. With 7 bases removed from V and 0 bases from J, the gap between germline ends came to 15 bases. The CDR3 contains 16 residues. CDR1 is ENHRY, CDR2 SYGVKD, per germline. The CDR3 nucleotides read TGTGCCATCACCTCTTATGGCAGATCGAACACCGGGGAGCTGTTTTTT. Translated: CAITSYGRSNTGELFF.

V is TRBV12-1 and J is TRBJ2-7; the table's D gene call, TRBD2, was not cross checked with the DNA. TRBV12-1 is shown as a pseudogene. CDR3 length: 15 residues. The CDR3 loop reads CASSFGLAGGPEQYF. In DNA, the CDR3 is TGTGCCAGCAGCTTTGGACTAGCGGGAGGGCCCGAGCAGTACTTC.

CDR3 DNA sequence: TGTGCCACCACAGGGGGCACTGAAGCTTTCTTT. Translated: CATTGGTEAFF. The chain recombines TRBV10-3 with TRBJ1-1, with 8 bases that match TRBD1. V was pared by 10 bases and J by 4 bases, with 2 bases of the junction left unmatched. CDR1 is ENHRY, CDR2 SYGVKD, per germline. This CDR3 region has 11 residues.

The chain employs TRBV5-6 and TRBJ2-5, with a possible D match to TRBD2 (5 bases). CDR3 size: 15 residues. The V end was cut by 3 bases, the J end by 3 bases, with 15 bases between. Germline assignment: CDR1 SGHDT and CDR2 YYEEEE. CDR3 residues: CASSSLVEGEETQYF. CDR3 bases: TGTGCCAGCAGCTCCTTAGTAGAGGGCGAAGAGACCCAGTACTTC.

Here the CDR3 reads CASSKAGGYEQYF. In nucleotides, the CDR3 is TGTGCCAGCAGCAAGGCGGGAGGCTACGAGCAGTACTTC. This rearrangement joins TRBV21-1 to TRBJ2-7; the DNA was not compared with TRBD2, the D call given in the table. TRBV21-1 is recorded as a pseudogene. The CDR3 runs to 13 residues.

The rearrangement joins TRBV6-1 to TRBJ2-3, with 9 bases matching TRBD2. There are 16 residues in the CDR3. Germline trimming cut 2 bases from V and 1 base from J; bases unmatched to any gene: 4. The germline CDR1 and CDR2 sequences are MNHNS and SASEGT. In DNA, the CDR3 is TGTGCCAGCAGTGAAAGGGTAGCGGGAGGCACAGATACGCAGTATTTT. Protein product: CASSERVAGGTDTQYF.

The V gene is TRBV27, the J gene TRBJ2-3, with 7 bases lining up with TRBD2. This CDR3 comprises 15 residues. Per the germline V gene, CDR1 is MNHEY and CDR2 is SMNVEV (reference sequence). V lost 7 bases and J lost 4; bases outside the gene matches: 11. The chain's CDR3 is CASTVSGDFADTQYF. CDR3 in DNA: TGTGCCAGCACCGTAAGCGGGGATTTTGCAGATACGCAGTATTTT.

V is TRBV25-1 and J is TRBJ2-3, with D perhaps TRBD1 (5 bases). In germline, CDR1 is MGHDK, CDR2 SYGVNS. With 5 bases removed from V and 0 bases from J, the gap between germline ends came to 18 bases. This CDR3 spans 17 amino acids. CDR3 coding DNA: TGTGCCAGCAGTCAGGGTAGGGTGACTTATAGCACAGATACGCAGTATTTT. It encodes CASSQGRVTYSTDTQYF.

V gene TRBV7-9 combines with J gene TRBJ2-3; 9 bases are shared with TRBD2. With V trimmed by 4 bases and J by 5 bases, 7 bases remained unmatched. The CDR3 totals 15 residues. From germline, CDR1 is SEHNR and CDR2 FQNEAQ (reference sequence). The CDR3 protein is CASSSAGGLGDTQYF. CDR3 nucleotides: TGTGCCAGCAGCTCAGCGGGAGGACTAGGAGATACGCAGTATTTT. Full variable domain (remainder filled in from reference TRBV7-9 and TRBJ2-3): DTGVSQNPRHKITKRGQNVTFRCDPISEHNRLYWYRQTLGQGPEFLTYFQNEAQLEKSRLLSDRFSAERPKGSFSTLEIQRTEQGDSAMYLCASSSAGGLGDTQYFGPGTRLTVL.

The chain combines TRBV25-1 with TRBJ2-1; TRBD2 aligns across 7 bases. Germline assignment: CDR1 MGHDK and CDR2 SYGVNS. The length of the CDR3 is 15 residues. Trimming cost V 4 bases and J 6 bases; bases outside gene matches: 9. The CDR3 loop is CASSGGGLVGNEQFF. The CDR3 nucleotides are TGTGCCAGCAGTGGGGGAGGGTTGGTGGGCAATGAGCAGTTCTTC.

The genes are TRBV27 and TRBJ1-5, with 9 nucleotides matching TRBD1. This CDR3 contains 14 residues. Trimming cost V 6 bases and J 6 bases; bases outside gene matches: 6. CDR1 and CDR2 from the germline V gene are MNHEY and SMNVEV (reference sequence). CDR3 region: CASRTTGGGQPQHF. Written as DNA, the CDR3 is TGTGCCAGCAGAACTACAGGGGGCGGTCAGCCCCAGCATTTT.

V and J are TRBV7-2 and TRBJ2-7; D not certain. CDR1 is SGHTA, CDR2 FQGNSA, per germline. Trimming left V 6 bases short and J 3 bases short, with 6 bases between. The CDR3 has 11 residues. CDR3 nucleotides: TGTGCCAGCAGATACGGCTACGAGCAGTACTTC. Translated, it gives CASRYGYEQYF.

The rearrangement joins TRBV2 to TRBJ1-5, with 7 bases lining up with TRBD1. The CDR3 loop spans 14 amino acids. V lost 5 bases, J lost 4 bases, and 5 bases stayed unmatched. Per germline, CDR1 SNHLY and CDR2 FYNNEI. The CDR3 DNA follows: TGTGCCAGCAGTCGGGACAGCGGTAATCAGCCCCAGCATTTT. Translated: CASSRDSGNQPQHF.

The chain joins TRBV28 to TRBJ1-1; no definite D call. Trimming pared 7 bases from V and 5 bases from J, leaving 14 bases between. The CDR3 runs to 13 residues. In germline, CDR1 is MDHEN, CDR2 SYDVKM. This chain's CDR3 is CASNGRVRTEAFF. The CDR3 DNA reads TGTGCCAGCAATGGGCGGGTTCGGACTGAAGCTTTCTTT.

The chain combines TRBV5-1 with TRBJ2-3; D uncertain. CDR3 length: 15 residues. Germline loops: CDR1 SGHRS, CDR2 YFSETQ. V lost 0 bases and J 0 bases, leaving 8 bases between the germline ends. CDR3 sequence reads: CASSLDVGSTDTQYF. CDR3 coding DNA: TGCGCCAGCAGCTTGGACGTTGGTAGCACAGATACGCAGTATTTT.

This clone was seen a handful of times. The chain joins TRBV6-5 to TRBJ1-3; weak D call: TRBD1 (5 bases). V lost 6 bases, J lost 0 bases, and 9 bases lay in between. Per the germline V gene, CDR1 is MNHEY and CDR2 is SVGAGI. The CDR3 runs 14 residues. The CDR3 DNA is TGTGCCAGCAGCATCGACAGCTCTGGAAACACCATATATTTT. This translates into CASSIDSSGNTIYF.

The gene calls are TRBV4-1 and TRBJ2-3; 10 bases are shared with TRBD2. Trimming at V came to 0 bases and at J to 6 bases, leaving 12 bases not matched to a gene. The CDR3 is made up of 18 amino acids. Germline V gene lookup returns CDR1 MGHRA and CDR2 YSYEKL. The CDR3 protein is CASSQDRGLAGVRDTQYF. Written as DNA, the CDR3 is TGCGCCAGCAGCCAAGATAGAGGCCTAGCGGGAGTAAGGGATACGCAGTATTTT.

V is TRBV27 and J is TRBJ2-1, with 8 nucleotides matching TRBD2. CDR1 and CDR2 from the germline V gene are MNHEY and SMNVEV (reference sequence). The CDR3 has 13 residues. The J segment lost 4 bases and the V segment lost 7 bases, leaving 3 bases of the junction unmatched. The CDR3 protein is CASKLAVYNEQFF. CDR3 nucleotides: TGTGCCAGCAAACTAGCGGTTTACAATGAGCAGTTCTTC.

The chain employs TRBV2 and TRBJ1-2, with D unclear. V was pared by 1 base and J by 4 bases, with 28 bases between. The germline gives CDR1 SNHLY, CDR2 FYNNEI. The CDR3 runs to 20 residues. The CDR3 spells CASSEVGEIQHGLPSYGYTF. In DNA form, the CDR3 reads TGTGCCAGCAGTGAAGTTGGAGAAATCCAACACGGCCTACCCTCCTATGGCTACACCTTC. Looking up the rest from reference TRBV2 and TRBJ1-2 gives the full variable domain: EPEVTQTPSHQVTQMGQEVILRCVPISNHLYFYWYRQILGQKVEFLVSFYNNEISEKSEIFDDQFSVERPDGSNFTLKIRSTKLEDSAMYFCASSEVGEIQHGLPSYGYTFGSGTRLTVV.

The V call is TRBV5-1, the J call TRBJ2-5; 9 bases map to TRBD2. Germline loops: CDR1 SGHRS, CDR2 YFSETQ. The CDR3 covers 15 residues. Germline trimming cut 2 bases from V and 8 bases from J; bases unmatched to any gene: 10. The CDR3 spells CASSFVGLAGPTQYF. The CDR3 DNA reads TGCGCCAGCAGCTTCGTGGGCCTAGCGGGGCCCACCCAGTACTTC. The full variable domain, in which reference TRBV5-1 and TRBJ2-5 provide the parts outside the CDR3, is KAGVTQTPRYLIKTRGQQVTLSCSPISGHRSVSWYQQTPGQGLQFLFEYFSETQRNKGNFPGRFSGRQFSNSRSEMNVSTLELGDSALYLCASSFVGLAGPTQYFGPGTRLLVL.